This entry describes one T cell receptor (beta chain). V lost 3 bases, J lost 6 bases, and 5 bases stayed unmatched. Germline V CDR1 and CDR2: WNHNN, SYGVQD (reference sequence). The CDR3 runs to 15 residues. The entry originates in a study of blood T cell repertoires in COVID-19. Study-level information: Sites across the United States, Italy and Spain contributed samples from acute and convalescent COVID-19. T cells, B-cell-depleted T cells, or PBMCs provided the cDNA or gDNA that served as material.

Original processing notes: Quantification of nucleated cells was approximated via reference gene primer amplification. Repertoires were generated with immunoSEQ multiplex PCR, while TCRdb's copy carries only in-frame clones and drops some. From that table come the V and J calls and clone size; the DNA was used to work out D and trimming. The sample yields fewer than 150,000 clones, roughly 79% seen once. Material: peripheral blood. This chain uses TRBV10-1 with TRBJ2-3, with 11 bases that match TRBD1. The receptor's source is a human donor in a cohort sampled during active COVID-19. The CDR3: CASSERTGGKDTQYF. CDR3 in DNA: TGCGCCAGCAGTGAAAGGACAGGGGGCAAGGATACGCAGTATTTT.